The sequence of this TCR beta chain was determined in a study of blood T cell repertoires in COVID-19. Study overall: The United States, Italy and Spain supplied acute and convalescent COVID-19 samples.

The authors' processing: The authors estimated nucleated cell counts from reference gene primer amplification. The assay was immunoSEQ multiplex PCR, and TCRdb's table has in-frame clones only and misses some. Clone size and the V and J calls come from that table; the DNA yielded D and trimming. This table has approximately 200,000 clones, 70% to 90% appearing once. The CDR3 has 20 residues. Sequenced material: peripheral blood. This receptor was taken from a man between 65 and 85 years old with active or convalescent COVID-19. The V and J genes are TRBV21-1 and TRBJ1-1; the table's D call, TRBD1, was not checked against the DNA. TRBV21-1 represents a pseudogene. DNA for the CDR3: TGTGCCAGCAGCAAAGCGGAAATAACCTCCGGGACAGGGGCGAACACTGAAGCTTTCTTT. It yields the protein CASSKAEITSGTGANTEAFF.